The present T cell receptor beta chain was sequenced within a study of shared clonotypes between healthy human individuals. The CDR3 covers 14 residues. Germline-derived CDR1 and CDR2 are SGHTA and FQGNSA. Between the trimmed V and J ends, which lost 1 base and 4 bases, there was a span of 8 bases. Study conclusions and caveats: When compared with the clonotypes that were shared by all four sorted-subset donors, the non-shared clonotypes turned out to have lower generation probabilities.

With respect to this clone: Its antigen is as yet unknown.

Original methodology: Junction-only immunoSEQ sequences carried no quality scores, so filtering differed. Profiling relied on immunoSEQ multiplex PCR, and the TCRdb table lists in-frame clones only, not all of them. V and J calls plus clone size are reproduced from that table; the DNA served to infer D and trimming. The table includes 1.6 million or so clones, 95% to 97% detected once. The chain links TRBV7-2 to TRBJ2-1; D unresolved. Material for sequencing was naive CD4+ T cells sorted from blood. The subset: CD45RA+ positively selected. This receptor was taken from a man aged 30 to 45 in good health. Written as DNA, the CDR3 is TGTGCCAGCAGCTTAGATTCAGTTTACAATGAGCAGTTCTTC. This encodes CASSLDSVYNEQFF.